The T cell receptor beta chain under discussion was sequenced for a study of blood T cell repertoires in COVID-19. In the authors' methods: Estimation of nucleated cell counts relied on the amplification of reference gene primers. Sequencing used immunoSEQ multiplex PCR; TCRdb keeps in-frame clones, though not all of them. V, J and clone size were drawn from that table, and D and trimming were deduced from the DNA. The table shows approximately 200,000 clones, with approximately 80% occurring only once. This CDR3 has 15 residues. Germline V gene lookup returns CDR1 KGHSH and CDR2 LQKENI. V lost 0 bases to trimming and J lost 5 bases; unmatched junction nucleotides: 4. About this clone: The sample holds other DNA sequences that translate to the same CDR3.

This study enrolled people aged about 18 to 90 from approximately 25 US geographic areas. Each participant's cohort was designated according to participant-reported clinical history. Donors in Cohort 3 counted as recovered after two negative PCRs, clearance, or symptom resolution. The sequence was collected from a man aged 35-49 years who had recovered from COVID-19. The sample was PBMCs or T cells enriched from blood (not recorded which). The chain joins TRBV18 to TRBJ1-5; 7 nucleotides match TRBD1. The chain's CDR3 is CASSPPGQGDQPQHF. The CDR3 DNA reads TGTGCCAGCTCACCACCCGGGCAGGGGGATCAGCCCCAGCATTTT.